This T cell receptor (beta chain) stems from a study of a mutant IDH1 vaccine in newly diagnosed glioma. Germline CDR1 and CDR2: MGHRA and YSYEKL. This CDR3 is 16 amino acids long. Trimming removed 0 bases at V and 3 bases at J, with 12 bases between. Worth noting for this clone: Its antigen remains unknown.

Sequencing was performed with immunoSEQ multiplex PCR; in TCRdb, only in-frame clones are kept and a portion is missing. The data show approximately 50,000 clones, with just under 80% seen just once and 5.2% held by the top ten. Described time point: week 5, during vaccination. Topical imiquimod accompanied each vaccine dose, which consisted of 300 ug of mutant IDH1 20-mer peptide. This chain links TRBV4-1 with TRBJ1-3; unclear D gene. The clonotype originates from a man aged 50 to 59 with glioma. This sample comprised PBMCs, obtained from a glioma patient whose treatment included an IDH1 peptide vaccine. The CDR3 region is CASSQERRAGGNTIYF. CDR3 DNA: TGCGCCAGCAGCCAAGAAAGGCGCGCGGGTGGAAACACCATATATTTT.